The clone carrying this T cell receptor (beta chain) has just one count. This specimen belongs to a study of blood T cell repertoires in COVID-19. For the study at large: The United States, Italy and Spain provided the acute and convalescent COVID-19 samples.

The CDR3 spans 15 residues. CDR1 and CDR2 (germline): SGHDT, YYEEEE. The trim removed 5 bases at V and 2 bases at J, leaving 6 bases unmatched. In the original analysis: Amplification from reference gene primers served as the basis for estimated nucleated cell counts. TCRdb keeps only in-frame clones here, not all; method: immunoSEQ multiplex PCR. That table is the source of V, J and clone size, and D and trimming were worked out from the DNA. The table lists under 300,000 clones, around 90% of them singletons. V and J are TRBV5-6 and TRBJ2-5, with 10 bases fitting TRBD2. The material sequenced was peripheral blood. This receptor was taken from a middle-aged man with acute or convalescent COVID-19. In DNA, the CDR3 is TGTGCCAGCAGTCGTATTAGCGGGGGGCAAGAGACCCAGTACTTC. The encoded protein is CASSRISGGQETQYF.